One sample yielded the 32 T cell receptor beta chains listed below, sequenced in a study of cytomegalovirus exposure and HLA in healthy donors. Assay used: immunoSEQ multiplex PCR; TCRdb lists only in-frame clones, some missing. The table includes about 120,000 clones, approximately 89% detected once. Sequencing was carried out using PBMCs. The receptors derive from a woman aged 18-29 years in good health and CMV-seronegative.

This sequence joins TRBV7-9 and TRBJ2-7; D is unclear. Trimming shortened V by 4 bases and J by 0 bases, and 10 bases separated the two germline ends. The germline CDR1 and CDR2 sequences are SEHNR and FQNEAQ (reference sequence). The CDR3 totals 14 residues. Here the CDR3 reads CASSYDTSSYEQYF. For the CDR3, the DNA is TGTGCCAGCAGCTACGACACGAGCTCCTACGAGCAGTACTTC.

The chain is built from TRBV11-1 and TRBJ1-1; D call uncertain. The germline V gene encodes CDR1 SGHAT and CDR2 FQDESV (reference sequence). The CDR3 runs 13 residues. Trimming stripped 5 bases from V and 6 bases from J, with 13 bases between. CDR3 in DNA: TGTGCCAGCAGCCCCGACGGGTATGCTGAAGCTTTCTTT. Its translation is CASSPDGYAEAFF.

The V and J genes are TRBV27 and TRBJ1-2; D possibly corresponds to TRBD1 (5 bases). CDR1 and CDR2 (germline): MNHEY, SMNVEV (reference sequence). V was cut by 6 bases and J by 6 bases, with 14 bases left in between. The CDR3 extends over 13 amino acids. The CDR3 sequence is CASRGGAPHGYTF. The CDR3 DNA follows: TGTGCCAGCAGGGGGGGAGCCCCCCATGGCTACACCTTC.

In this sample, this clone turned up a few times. This CDR3 is CASSGTSSGANVLTF. CDR3 nucleotide sequence: TGTGCCAGCAGTGGAACGAGCTCTGGGGCCAACGTCCTGACTTTC. The V gene is TRBV6-1, the J gene TRBJ2-6; no clear D. The CDR3 has 15 residues. Germline CDR1 is MNHNS and CDR2 is SASEGT. V was cut by 4 bases and J by 0 bases, with 7 bases left in between.

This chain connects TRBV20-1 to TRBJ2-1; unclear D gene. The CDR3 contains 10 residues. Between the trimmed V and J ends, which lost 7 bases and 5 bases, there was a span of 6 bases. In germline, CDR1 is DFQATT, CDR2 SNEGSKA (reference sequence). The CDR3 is CSVGNNEQFF. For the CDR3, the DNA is TGCAGTGTTGGCAACAATGAGCAGTTCTTC.

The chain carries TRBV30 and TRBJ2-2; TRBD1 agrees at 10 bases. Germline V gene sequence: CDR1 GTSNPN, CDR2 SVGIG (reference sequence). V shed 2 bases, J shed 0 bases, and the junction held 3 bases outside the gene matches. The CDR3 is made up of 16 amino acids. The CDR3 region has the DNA TGTGCCTGGAGTCGGGACAGGGGAACGAACACCGGGGAGCTGTTTTTT. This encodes CAWSRDRGTNTGELFF.

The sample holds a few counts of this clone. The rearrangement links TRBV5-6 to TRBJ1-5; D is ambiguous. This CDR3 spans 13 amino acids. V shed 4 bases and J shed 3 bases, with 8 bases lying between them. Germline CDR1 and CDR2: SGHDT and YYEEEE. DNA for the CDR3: TGTGCCAGCAGCCCGGGTTACAATCAGCCCCAGCATTTT. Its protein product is CASSPGYNQPQHF. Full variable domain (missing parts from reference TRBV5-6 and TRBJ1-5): DAGVTQSPTHLIKTRGQQVTLRCSPKSGHDTVSWYQQALGQGPQFIFQYYEEEERQRGNFPDRFSGHQFPNYSSELNVNALLLGDSALYLCASSPGYNQPQHFGDGTRLSIL.

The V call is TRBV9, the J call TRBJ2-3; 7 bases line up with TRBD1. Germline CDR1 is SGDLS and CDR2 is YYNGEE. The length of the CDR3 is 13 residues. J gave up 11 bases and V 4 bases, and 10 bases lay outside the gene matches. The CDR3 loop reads CASSLSRDRRQYF. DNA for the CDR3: TGTGCCAGCAGCCTCAGCCGGGACAGAAGGCAGTATTTT.

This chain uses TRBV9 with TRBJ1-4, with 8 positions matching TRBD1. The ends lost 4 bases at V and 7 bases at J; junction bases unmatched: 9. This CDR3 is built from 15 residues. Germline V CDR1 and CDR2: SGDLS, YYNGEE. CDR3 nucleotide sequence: TGTGCCAGCAGCTTCAGGACAGGGAAAGGTGAAAAACTGTTTTTT. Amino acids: CASSFRTGKGEKLFF.

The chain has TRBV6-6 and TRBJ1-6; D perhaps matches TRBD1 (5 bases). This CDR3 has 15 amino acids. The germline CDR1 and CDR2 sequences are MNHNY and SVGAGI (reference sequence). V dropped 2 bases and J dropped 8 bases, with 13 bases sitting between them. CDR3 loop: CASSYTGGFHSPLHF. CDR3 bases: TGTGCCAGCAGTTACACGGGGGGGTTTCATTCACCCCTCCACTTT.

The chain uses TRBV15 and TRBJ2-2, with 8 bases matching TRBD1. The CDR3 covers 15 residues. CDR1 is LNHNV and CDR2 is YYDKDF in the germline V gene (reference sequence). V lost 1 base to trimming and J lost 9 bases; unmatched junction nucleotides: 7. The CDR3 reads CATSRGTGFVRELFF. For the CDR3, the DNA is TGTGCCACCAGCAGAGGGACAGGGTTTGTCCGGGAGCTGTTTTTT.

CDR3 sequence (DNA): TGTGCCAGCAGTTCCCCGGGACAGGAAAGAACCTACGAGCAGTACGTC. This sequence encodes CASSSPGQERTYEQYV. The chain joins TRBV28 to TRBJ2-7; 8 bases agree with TRBD1. The CDR3 loop spans 16 amino acids. Germline CDR1 is MDHEN and CDR2 is SYDVKM. V lost 4 bases to trimming and J lost 2 bases; unmatched junction nucleotides: 10.

CDR3 sequence (DNA): TGCGCCAGCAGTGAGACGCGTGCTCAGCCCCAGCATTTT. It encodes CASSETRAQPQHF. The V call is TRBV10-2, the J call TRBJ1-5, with unresolved D. CDR3 length: 13 residues. In germline, CDR1 is WSHSY, CDR2 SAAADI. V lost 2 bases and J lost 6, with 8 bases in between.

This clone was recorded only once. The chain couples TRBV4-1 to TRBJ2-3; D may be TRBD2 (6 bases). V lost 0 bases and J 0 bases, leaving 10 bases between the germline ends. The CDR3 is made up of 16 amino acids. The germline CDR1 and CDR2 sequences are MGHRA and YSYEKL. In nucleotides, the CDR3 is TGCGCCAGCAGCCAAGATGGACTACCTAGCACAGATACGCAGTATTTT. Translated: CASSQDGLPSTDTQYF.

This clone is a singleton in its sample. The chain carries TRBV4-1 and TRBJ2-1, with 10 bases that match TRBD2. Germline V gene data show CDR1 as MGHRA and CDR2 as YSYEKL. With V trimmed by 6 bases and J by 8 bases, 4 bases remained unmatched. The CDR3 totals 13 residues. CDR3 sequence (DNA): TGCGCCAGCAGTTCTAGCGGGAGTGATGAGCAGTTCTTC. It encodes CASSSSGSDEQFF.

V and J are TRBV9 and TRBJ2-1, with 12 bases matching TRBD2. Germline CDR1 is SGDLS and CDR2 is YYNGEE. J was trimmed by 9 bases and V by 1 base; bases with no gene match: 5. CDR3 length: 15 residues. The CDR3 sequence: CASSVRLAGGGEQFF. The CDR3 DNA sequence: TGTGCCAGCAGCGTAAGGCTAGCGGGAGGGGGTGAGCAGTTCTTC.

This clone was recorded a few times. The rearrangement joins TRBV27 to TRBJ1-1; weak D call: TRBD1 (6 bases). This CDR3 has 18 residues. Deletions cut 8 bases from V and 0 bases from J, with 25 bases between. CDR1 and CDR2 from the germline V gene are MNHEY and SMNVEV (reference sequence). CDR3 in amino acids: CASLPMTGLKRVNTEAFF. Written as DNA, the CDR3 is TGTGCCAGCTTACCCATGACAGGCCTCAAGCGAGTGAACACTGAAGCTTTCTTT.

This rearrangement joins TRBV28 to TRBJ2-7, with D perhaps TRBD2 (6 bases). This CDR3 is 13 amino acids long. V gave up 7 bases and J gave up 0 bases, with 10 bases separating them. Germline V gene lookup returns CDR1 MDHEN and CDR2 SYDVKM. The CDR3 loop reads CASKISGSYEQYF. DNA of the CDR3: TGTGCCAGCAAAATTAGCGGCTCCTACGAGCAGTACTTC.

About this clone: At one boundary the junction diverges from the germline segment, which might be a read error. The chain's CDR3 is CASSQDRGNSEAFF. The CDR3 DNA sequence: TGCGCCAGCAGCCAGGACAGGGGGAACTCTGAAGCTTTCTTT. This rearrangement joins TRBV4-1 to TRBJ1-1; 10 nucleotides line up with TRBD1. The germline CDR1 and CDR2 sequences are MGHRA and YSYEKL. The CDR3 is 14 amino acids.

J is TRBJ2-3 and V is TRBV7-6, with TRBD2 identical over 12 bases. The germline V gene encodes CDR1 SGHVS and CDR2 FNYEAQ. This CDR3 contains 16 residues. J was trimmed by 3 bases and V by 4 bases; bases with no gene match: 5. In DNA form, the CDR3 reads TGTGCCAGCAGCTCCCCTAGCGGGGGGGTTACAGATACGCAGTATTTT. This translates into CASSSPSGGVTDTQYF.

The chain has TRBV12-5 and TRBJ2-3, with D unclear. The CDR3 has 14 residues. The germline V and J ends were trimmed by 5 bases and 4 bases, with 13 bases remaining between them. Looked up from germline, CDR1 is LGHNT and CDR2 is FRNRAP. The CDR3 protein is CASGTTPGADTQYF. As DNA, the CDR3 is TGTGCTAGTGGTACCACGCCAGGCGCAGATACGCAGTATTTT.

CDR3 DNA sequence: TGTGCCACCAAGGACGGACTTAGCAATCAGCCCCAGCATTTT. Residues: CATKDGLSNQPQHF. V and J are TRBV28 and TRBJ1-5; no firm D call. The length of the CDR3 is 14 residues. Between the trimmed V and J ends, which lost 10 bases and 0 bases, there was a span of 13 bases. Germline values: CDR1 MDHEN, CDR2 SYDVKM.

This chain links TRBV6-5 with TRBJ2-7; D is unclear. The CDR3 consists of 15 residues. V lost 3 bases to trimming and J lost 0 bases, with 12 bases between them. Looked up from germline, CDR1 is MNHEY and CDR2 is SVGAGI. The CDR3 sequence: CASSYSAANSYEQYV. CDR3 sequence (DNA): TGTGCCAGCAGTTATTCGGCGGCTAACTCCTACGAGCAGTACGTC.

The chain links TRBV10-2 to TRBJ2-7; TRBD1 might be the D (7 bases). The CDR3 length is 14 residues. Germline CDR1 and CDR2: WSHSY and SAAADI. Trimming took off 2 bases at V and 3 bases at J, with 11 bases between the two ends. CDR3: CASSEPGDSYEQYF. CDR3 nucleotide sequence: TGCGCCAGCAGTGAGCCGGGGGACAGCTACGAGCAGTACTTC.

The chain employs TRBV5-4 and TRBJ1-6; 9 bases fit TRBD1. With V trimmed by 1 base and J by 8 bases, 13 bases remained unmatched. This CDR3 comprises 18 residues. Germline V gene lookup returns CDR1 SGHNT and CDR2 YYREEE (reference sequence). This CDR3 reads CASSLTPSVDRGYSPLHF. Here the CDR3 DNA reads TGTGCCAGCAGCTTGACCCCGAGCGTGGACAGGGGTTATTCACCCCTCCACTTT.

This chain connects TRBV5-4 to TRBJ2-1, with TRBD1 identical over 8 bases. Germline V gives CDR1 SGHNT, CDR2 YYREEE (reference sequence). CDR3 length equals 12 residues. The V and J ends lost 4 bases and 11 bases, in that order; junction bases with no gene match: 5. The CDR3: CASSVDRAKQFF. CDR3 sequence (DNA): TGTGCCAGCAGCGTGGACAGGGCGAAGCAGTTCTTC. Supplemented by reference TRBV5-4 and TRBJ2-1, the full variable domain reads ETGVTQSPTHLIKTRGQQVTLRCSSQSGHNTVSWYQQALGQGPQFIFQYYREEENGRGNFPPRFSGLQFPNYSSELNVNALELDDSALYLCASSVDRAKQFFGPGTRLTVL.

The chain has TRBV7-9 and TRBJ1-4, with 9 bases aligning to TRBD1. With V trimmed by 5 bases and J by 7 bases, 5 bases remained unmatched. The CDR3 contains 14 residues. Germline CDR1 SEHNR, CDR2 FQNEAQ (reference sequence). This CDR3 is CASSPGTGIEKLFF. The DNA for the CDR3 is TGTGCCAGCAGCCCCGGGACAGGGATTGAAAAACTGTTTTTT.

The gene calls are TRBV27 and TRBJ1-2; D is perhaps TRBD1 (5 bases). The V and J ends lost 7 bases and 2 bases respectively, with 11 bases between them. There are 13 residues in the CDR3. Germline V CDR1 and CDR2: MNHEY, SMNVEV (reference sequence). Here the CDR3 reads CASKMTENYGYTF. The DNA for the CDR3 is TGTGCCAGCAAAATGACAGAAAACTATGGCTACACCTTC.

Written as DNA, the CDR3 is TGTGCCAGCAGCTTTCAGGGGGCGGGCACTGAAGCTTTCTTT. It codes for CASSFQGAGTEAFF. The chain joins TRBV5-5 to TRBJ1-1; 8 positions match TRBD1. CDR1 is SGHKS and CDR2 is YYEKEE in the germline V gene (reference sequence). V was pared by 2 bases and J by 4 bases, with 4 bases of the junction left unmatched. The length of the CDR3 is 14 residues. Full variable domain (outside the CDR3, taken from reference TRBV5-5 and TRBJ1-1): DAGVTQSPTHLIKTRGQQVTLRCSPISGHKSVSWYQQVLGQGPQFIFQYYEKEERGRGNFPDRFSARQFPNYSSELNVNALLLGDSALYLCASSFQGAGTEAFFGQGTRLTVV.

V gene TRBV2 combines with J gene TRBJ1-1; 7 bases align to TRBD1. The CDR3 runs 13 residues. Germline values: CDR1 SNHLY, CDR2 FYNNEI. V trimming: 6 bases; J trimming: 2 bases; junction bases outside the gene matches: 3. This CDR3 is CASSGTANTEAFF. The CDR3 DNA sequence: TGTGCCAGCAGCGGGACAGCAAACACTGAAGCTTTCTTT. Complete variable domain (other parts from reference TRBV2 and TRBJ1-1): EPEVTQTPSHQVTQMGQEVILRCVPISNHLYFYWYRQILGQKVEFLVSFYNNEISEKSEIFDDQFSVERPDGSNFTLKIRSTKLEDSAMYFCASSGTANTEAFFGQGTRLTVV.

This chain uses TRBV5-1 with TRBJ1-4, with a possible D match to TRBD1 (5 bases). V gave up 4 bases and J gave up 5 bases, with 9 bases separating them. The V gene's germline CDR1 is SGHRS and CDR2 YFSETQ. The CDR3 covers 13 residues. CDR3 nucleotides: TGCGCCAGCAGCACTGGACAAAATGAAAAACTGTTTTTT. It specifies CASSTGQNEKLFF.

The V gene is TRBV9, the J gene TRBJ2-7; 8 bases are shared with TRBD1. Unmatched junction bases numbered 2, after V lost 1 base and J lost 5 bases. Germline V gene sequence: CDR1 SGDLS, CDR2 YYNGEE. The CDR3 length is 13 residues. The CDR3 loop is CASSVQGADEQYF. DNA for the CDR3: TGTGCCAGCAGCGTACAGGGGGCAGACGAGCAGTACTTC.